This TCR beta chain was profiled in a study of cytomegalovirus exposure and HLA in healthy donors. General observations from the study: In a later analysis, several top co-occurrence clusters appeared linked to parvovirus B19, influenza, CMV and Epstein-Barr virus. For cytomegalovirus status, the classifier reportedly gave diagnoses with high specificity and sensitivity. Accurate prediction of most subjects' HLA-A and HLA-B alleles from TCR beta sequences was reported.

V was pared by 5 bases and J by 5 bases, with 4 bases between. Per germline, CDR1 SGHTA and CDR2 FQGNSA. The CDR3 loop spans 12 amino acids. PCR primers comprised 60 Vbeta and 13 Jbeta primers. Assay: immunoSEQ multiplex PCR; the TCRdb copy retains only in-frame clones and omits some. The top ten clones hold roughly 2% of a sample with 300,000 or so clones, almost 85% of them seen once. In this sample, this clone turned up a few times. No antigen is known for it. The V call is TRBV7-2, the J call TRBJ1-6; D unclear. The clonotype originates from a woman in her forties in good health and CMV-seropositive. The sequencing input was PBMCs. CDR3 bases: TGTGCCAGCAGCCCGGATAATTCACCCCTCCACTTT. Translation: CASSPDNSPLHF.